The clone carrying this TCR beta chain was counted a few times. Its specificity is unknown. The data were taken from a study of beta chain features in type 1 diabetes. Background on the study: Age, gender and cell yields were similar between patients and healthy donors.

Study observations and caveats: TCRB CDR3 length was moderately but significantly reduced in all four CD4+ subsets of Type 1 diabetes patients.

Every participating donor gave one draw, a heparinised blood sample averaging about 100 mL. The entirety of the isolated RNA underwent reverse transcription, so expressed TCRB transcripts were sequenced. Assay used: immunoSEQ multiplex PCR; TCRdb lists only in-frame clones, some missing. This repertoire shows around 250,000 clones, roughly 24% found once; its top ten account for approximately 0.011%. Sequencing input: naive CD4+ T cells from blood. The TCR was taken from a woman aged 25 to 39 with type 1 diabetes.

The chain's CDR3 is CAIRPRDTSYEQYF. CDR3 nucleotides: TGTGCCATCAGACCCCGGGACACCTCCTACGAGCAGTACTTC. V is TRBV10-3 and J is TRBJ2-7, with D possibly matching TRBD1 (6 bases). V lost 6 bases to trimming and J lost 0 bases, with 12 bases between them. Germline CDR1 and CDR2: ENHRY and SYGVKD. CDR3 length: 14 residues.